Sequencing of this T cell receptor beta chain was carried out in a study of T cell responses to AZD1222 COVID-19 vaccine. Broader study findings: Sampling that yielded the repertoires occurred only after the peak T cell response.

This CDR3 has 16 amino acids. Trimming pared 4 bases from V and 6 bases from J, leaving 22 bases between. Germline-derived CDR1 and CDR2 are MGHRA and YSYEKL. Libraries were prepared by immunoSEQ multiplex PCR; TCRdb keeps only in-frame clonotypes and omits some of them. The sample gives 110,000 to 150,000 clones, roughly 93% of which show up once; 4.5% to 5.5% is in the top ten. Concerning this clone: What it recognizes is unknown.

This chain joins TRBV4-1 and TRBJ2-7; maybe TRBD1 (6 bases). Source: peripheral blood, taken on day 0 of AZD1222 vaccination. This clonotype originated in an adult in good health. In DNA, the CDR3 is TGCGCCAGCAGCCCGGGTCAGGGGCAGTTAAAGGGCGAGCAGTACTTC. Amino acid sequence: CASSPGQGQLKGEQYF.